The entry below gives a single TCR beta chain sequence along with its context. There is no known antigen for this receptor. Base qualities are not recorded, but no much larger clone differs from it by a single base. This specimen belongs to a study of regulatory T cells in long-lasting Graves disease (dated by TCRdb to the early 2020s). Regarding the complete study: Persistent Graves' disease was defined as antithyroid drug treatment for over 5 years with persistently positive TSH receptor autoantibodies. Peripheral blood TCR sequencing and RNA sequencing compared persistent Graves' disease patients with newly diagnosed Graves' disease patients. The study was conducted in China and was registered as a clinical trial. A total of about 33 samples were covered by TCR sequencing, comprising some 13 persistent and around 20 newly diagnosed Graves' disease patients. Antithyroid drugs had been taken for ten to twelve years on average by persistent Graves' disease patients in the clinical cohort.

Spanning cysteine to phenylalanine, the CDR3 consists of 12 amino acids. Only CDR3 DNA is held: 36 bases, read in frame from base 1. V gives up 5 bases and J gives up 6 bases, and the segment between their germline ends measures 10 bases. The library was obtained by multiplex PCR. TCRdb lists the instrument as Illumina HiSeq 4000. CDR3 regions were amplified by Arm-PCR with iRepertoire HTBI primers to construct TCR beta libraries. Before sequencing, the PCR products underwent gel purification. On the authors' methods: Gene usage analysis of CDR3 amino acid clonotypes relied on the approximately 68 TRBV and about 13 TRBJ segments identified across samples. COPE and FqMerger were used to merge the filtered high-quality paired reads into contigs. BLAST was used to align contigs to IMGT TRBV, TRBD and TRBJ reference genes, and CDR3 was defined according to IMGT. Any clonotype with a frequency above 0.1% was classified as a highly expanded clone. Shannon entropy was used to measure repertoire diversity, and the Gini coefficient was used to measure V-J evenness. Clonotypes shared by more than one individual were considered public. Starting from the raw public reads, TCRdb applied fastp trimming at Q25, assembled clones with MiXCR and retained in-frame beta chains. CDR3 protein duplicates are merged, each entry listing the most common genes and DNA. The authors' filters were not applied to this entry. In all, the sample holds about 660,000 distinct CDR3 sequences, and about 32% of those were seen once. 35% to 55% of the sample is taken by the ten largest.

The time point label, as the study defines it: persistent/refractory GD, antithyroid drugs over 5 years with positive TRAb. RNA was extracted from PBMCs in TRIzol for both TCR sequencing and RNA sequencing. The diagnosis of Graves' disease was made according to American Thyroid Association guidelines. Patients were recruited from an endocrinology department in Xi'an, China. Each patient gave about 9.1 milliliters of peripheral blood, collected in an EDTA anticoagulant tube. Ficoll Paque Plus density gradient separation was used to isolate PBMCs, and no additional T cell sorting was done. An Agilent 2100 Bioanalyzer and agarose gel were used to check RNA quality, and a NanoDrop 2000 was used to measure RNA concentration. What the research found in general, with its limitations: The small sample size was acknowledged by the authors as a limitation that may reduce accuracy. Persistent disease showed preferential use of TRBV28, TRBJ1-2 and TRBJ2-5, whereas newly diagnosed disease favored TRBV20-1 and TRBJ2-1. More public clonotypes were shared among persistent patients (roughly 2,900) than among newly diagnosed patients (approximately 1,000). Sequencing and analysis were limited to the TCR beta chain. Only peripheral blood was studied, because thyroid tissue, the primary lesion, was inaccessible. Compared with newly diagnosed patients, persistent Graves' disease patients had lower TCR Shannon entropy and fewer highly expanded clones, which suggests clonal expansion.

The sequence derives from a female donor with Graves disease. This specimen consisted of peripheral blood mononuclear cells (PBMCs), obtained when the disease was refractory, from a patient treated with antithyroid drugs. The chain is encoded by TRBV12-3 or TRBV12-4 joined to TRBJ1-2; TRBD1 is a weak D gene call, 5 bases matching. The CDR3 protein sequence reads: CASSPGGDGYTF. The nucleotides are TGTGCCAGCAGTCCCGGGGGTGATGGCTACACCTTC.